The 14 T cell receptor beta chains below come from one sample, sequenced in a study of shared clonotypes between healthy human individuals. The protocol was immunoSEQ multiplex PCR, while the TCRdb copy is restricted to in-frame clones and leaves out a portion. Of around 700,000 clones listed, 92% are singletons. The naive CD8 subset, CD45RO-negative cells positively selected for CCR7, excluded terminally differentiated effector memory CD45RA+ cells. Sequences were obtained from naive CD8+ T cells sorted from blood. Receptor source: a young man in good health.

V gene TRBV18 combines with J gene TRBJ1-2, with no clear D. The germline V and J ends were trimmed by 3 bases and 8 bases, with 19 bases remaining between them. This CDR3 is built from 15 residues. The V gene's germline CDR1 is KGHSH and CDR2 LQKENI. This CDR3 reads CASSPHPGEGEGYTF. CDR3 bases: TGTGCCAGCTCACCGCACCCCGGGGAAGGAGAAGGCTACACCTTC.

This clone was observed once. The J gene is TRBJ2-7, the V gene TRBV27, with 9 bases fitting TRBD1. Germline V CDR1 and CDR2: MNHEY, SMNVEV (reference sequence). With 6 bases clipped from V and 5 bases from J, the junction kept 8 bases outside the gene matches. The CDR3 runs to 14 residues. The CDR3 reads CASRKDRGWNEQYF. In DNA, the CDR3 is TGTGCCAGCAGAAAAGACAGGGGGTGGAACGAGCAGTACTTC.

This clone was seen just once. The chain carries TRBV7-6 and TRBJ2-3, with 11 bases identical to TRBD2. The ends lost 5 bases at V and 2 bases at J; junction bases unmatched: 12. CDR3 length: 18 amino acids. Germline V gene data show CDR1 as SGHVS and CDR2 as FNYEAQ. CDR3 nucleotides: TGTGCCAGCAGCACGTGGGTCCCGGGACTAGCGGACACAGATACGCAGTATTTT. It yields the protein CASSTWVPGLADTDTQYF.

A note on this clone: The junction departs from germline at one end; a sequencing error may be responsible. The chain combines TRBV9 with TRBJ2-5; D is ambiguous. Germline assignment: CDR1 SGDLS and CDR2 YYNGEE. This CDR3 region has 12 residues. CDR3 loop: CASSVNQEIQYF. The DNA for the CDR3 is TGTGCCAGCAGCGTGAACCAAGAGATCCAGTACTTC.

In DNA, the CDR3 is TGTGCCAGCAGCCCCCGGGACAGGCCTTACCAAGAGACCCAGTACTTC. Encoded protein: CASSPRDRPYQETQYF. This chain joins TRBV7-9 and TRBJ2-5; 8 nucleotides agree with TRBD1. Germline V CDR1 and CDR2: SEHNR, FQNEAQ (reference sequence). Trimming removed 5 bases from V and 0 bases from J; junction bases left unmatched: 8. The CDR3 spans 16 residues.

Of note for this clone: At the DNA level, this CDR3 is encoded by other sequences in the same sample as well. CDR3 sequence (DNA): TGCGCCAGCAGTGAAGGCGGGAATGAAAAACTGTTTTTT. This codes for CASSEGGNEKLFF. This rearrangement joins TRBV10-2 to TRBJ1-4; the D is unclear. This CDR3 has 13 residues. Trimming took off 3 bases at V and 5 bases at J, with 7 bases between the two ends. Germline loops: CDR1 WSHSY, CDR2 SAAADI.

The rearrangement links TRBV19 to TRBJ1-4; 12 bases fit TRBD1. In germline, CDR1 is LNHDA, CDR2 SQIVND (reference sequence). There are 17 residues in the CDR3. V dropped 5 bases and J dropped 6; count of bases not matched to a gene: 10. CDR3 sequence reads: CASSLRDRGLPYEKLFF. The CDR3 bases are TGTGCCAGTAGTCTGCGGGACAGGGGGCTCCCATATGAAAAACTGTTTTTT. Variable domain in full (rest from reference TRBV19 and TRBJ1-4): DGGITQSPKYLFRKEGQNVTLSCEQNLNHDAMYWYRQDPGQGLRLIYYSQIVNDFQKGDIAEGYSVSREKKESFPLTVTSAQKNPTAFYLCASSLRDRGLPYEKLFFGSGTQLSVL.

This clone was recorded many times. The same CDR3 also results from other DNA sequences found in this sample. V gene TRBV4-1 combines with J gene TRBJ1-5, with D possibly matching TRBD1 (6 bases). The length of the CDR3 is 15 residues. Trimming shortened V by 0 bases and J by 1 base, and 7 bases separated the two germline ends. Germline-derived CDR1 and CDR2 are MGHRA and YSYEKL. The CDR3 loop reads CASSQDQGSNQPQHF. As DNA, the CDR3 is TGCGCCAGCAGCCAAGATCAGGGGAGCAATCAGCCCCAGCATTTT.

This clone showed up just once. The rearrangement links TRBV4-1 to TRBJ2-7; 10 bases align to TRBD1. V lost 3 bases and J lost 2; bases outside the gene matches: 4. Looked up from germline, CDR1 is MGHRA and CDR2 is YSYEKL. This CDR3 has 15 residues. The CDR3 sequence: CASSQTGGYTYEQYF. CDR3 DNA sequence: TGCGCCAGCAGCCAGACAGGGGGCTATACCTACGAGCAGTACTTC.

The chain joins TRBV28 to TRBJ1-1; 9 positions match TRBD1. Germline V gene lookup returns CDR1 MDHEN and CDR2 SYDVKM. The CDR3 covers 12 residues. The V gene end was trimmed by 11 bases and the J gene end by 11 bases; junction bases not matched to a gene: 12. The CDR3, as DNA: TGTGCCGCAACAGGGGGCCCACCGTCGGCTTTCTTT. The encoded protein is CAATGGPPSAFF.

The chain employs TRBV21-1 and TRBJ2-1; the DNA was not compared with TRBD2, the D call given in the table. TRBV21-1 is deemed a pseudogene. The CDR3 contains 20 residues. The DNA for the CDR3 is TGTGCCAGCAGCAGCCGCGGGACTAGCGGGAGACCCCCCCCCTACAATGAGCAGTTCTTC. Protein: CASSSRGTSGRPPPYNEQFF.

V gene TRBV7-8 combines with J gene TRBJ2-7; unclear D gene. Trimming removed 5 bases at V and 4 bases at J, with 9 bases between. This CDR3 is 12 amino acids long. Per germline, CDR1 SGHVS and CDR2 FQNEAQ. CDR3 amino acids: CASSPWGYEQYF. The CDR3 bases are TGTGCCAGCAGCCCGTGGGGTTACGAGCAGTACTTC.

The chain links TRBV7-8 to TRBJ2-7, with 10 bases that match TRBD1. CDR1 and CDR2 (germline): SGHVS, FQNEAQ. J lost 2 bases, V lost 0 bases, and 4 bases had no gene match. The CDR3 is 16 amino acids. This chain's CDR3 is CASSLARTGGTYEQYF. CDR3 bases: TGTGCCAGCAGCTTAGCGAGGACAGGGGGAACCTACGAGCAGTACTTC.

As to this clone: This same CDR3 is encoded by further DNA sequences in the sample. V and J are TRBV11-2 and TRBJ1-2, with unresolved D. V was cut by 5 bases and J by 5 bases, with 12 bases left in between. Germline V gene lookup returns CDR1 SGHAT and CDR2 FQNNGV. The CDR3 covers 13 residues. The CDR3 is CASSLVGNYGYTF. CDR3 bases: TGTGCCAGCAGCCTAGTTGGGAATTATGGCTACACCTTC.